The present T cell receptor beta chain was sequenced within a study of shared T cell receptors in the human thymus. The repertoire was sequenced with immunoSEQ multiplex PCR; TCRdb's copy has only in-frame clones and lacks some. Of roughly 550,000 clones listed, about 84% were seen once; the top ten hold around 0.012%. The CDR3 runs 15 residues. In germline, CDR1 is SGHNT, CDR2 YYREEE (reference sequence). Germline trimming cut 4 bases from V and 5 bases from J; bases unmatched to any gene: 7. The data also belong to a second study, concerning human thymus T cells. In that study: V and J genes seemed to be used with bias in thymic and blood repertoires. Among unrelated individuals, related research reported thymic repertoires that overlapped highly.

This receptor was taken from a boy younger than two with a congenital heart defect. The material sequenced was thymocytes. This sequence joins TRBV5-4 and TRBJ2-1, with 9 bases aligning to TRBD2. This CDR3 is CASSHIAGDNNEQFF. The CDR3 DNA follows: TGTGCCAGCAGCCACATAGCGGGAGATAACAATGAGCAGTTCTTC.